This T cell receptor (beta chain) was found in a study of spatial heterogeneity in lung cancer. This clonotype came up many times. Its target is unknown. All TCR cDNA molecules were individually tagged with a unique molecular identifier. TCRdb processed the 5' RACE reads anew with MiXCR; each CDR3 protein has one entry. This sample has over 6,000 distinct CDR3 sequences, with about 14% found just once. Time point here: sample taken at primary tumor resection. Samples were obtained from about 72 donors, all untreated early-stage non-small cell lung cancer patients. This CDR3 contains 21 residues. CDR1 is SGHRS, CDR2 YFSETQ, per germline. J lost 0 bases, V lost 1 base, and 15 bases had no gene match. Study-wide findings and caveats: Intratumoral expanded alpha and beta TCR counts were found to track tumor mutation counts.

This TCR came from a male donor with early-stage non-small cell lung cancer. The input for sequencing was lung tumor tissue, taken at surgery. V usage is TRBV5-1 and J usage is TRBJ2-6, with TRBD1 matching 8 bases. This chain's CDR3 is CASSLKWTAGQDVSGANVLTF. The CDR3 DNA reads TGCGCCAGCAGCTTGAAATGGACGGCGGGACAGGACGTCTCTGGGGCCAACGTCCTGACTTTC.